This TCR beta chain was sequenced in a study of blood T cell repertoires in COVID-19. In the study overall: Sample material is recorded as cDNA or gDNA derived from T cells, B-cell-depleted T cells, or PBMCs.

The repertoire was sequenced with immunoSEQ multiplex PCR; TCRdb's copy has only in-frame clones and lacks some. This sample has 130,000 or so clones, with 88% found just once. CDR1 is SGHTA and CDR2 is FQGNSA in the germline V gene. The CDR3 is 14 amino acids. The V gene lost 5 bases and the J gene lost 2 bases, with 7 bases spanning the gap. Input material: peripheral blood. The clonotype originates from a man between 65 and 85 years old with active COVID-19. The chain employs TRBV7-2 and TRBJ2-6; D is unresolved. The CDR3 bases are TGTGCCAGCAGCCTAGGCGCTGGGGCCAACGTCCTGACTTTC. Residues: CASSLGAGANVLTF.